Given below is one T cell receptor beta chain in context. In the PCR, 60 Vbeta and 13 Jbeta primers were used. Using immunoSEQ multiplex PCR, the repertoire was profiled, and TCRdb retains in-frame clones only, with some absent. This table holds under 90,000 clones. The data originate from a study of cytomegalovirus exposure and HLA in healthy donors. The V segment lost 3 bases and the J segment 5 bases; nucleotides outside the gene matches: 10. The CDR3 extends over 16 amino acids. Germline values: CDR1 LGHNA, CDR2 YNFKEQ. This clonotype was obtained from a man aged 50 or older in good health and CMV-seropositive. The specimen sequenced was PBMCs. V gene TRBV4-2 combines with J gene TRBJ2-5; TRBD1 aligns across 9 bases. CDR3 nucleotide sequence: TGTGCCAGCAGCCAGATCATGGGACAGGGCCACGAGACCCAGTACTTC. Translated: CASSQIMGQGHETQYF.